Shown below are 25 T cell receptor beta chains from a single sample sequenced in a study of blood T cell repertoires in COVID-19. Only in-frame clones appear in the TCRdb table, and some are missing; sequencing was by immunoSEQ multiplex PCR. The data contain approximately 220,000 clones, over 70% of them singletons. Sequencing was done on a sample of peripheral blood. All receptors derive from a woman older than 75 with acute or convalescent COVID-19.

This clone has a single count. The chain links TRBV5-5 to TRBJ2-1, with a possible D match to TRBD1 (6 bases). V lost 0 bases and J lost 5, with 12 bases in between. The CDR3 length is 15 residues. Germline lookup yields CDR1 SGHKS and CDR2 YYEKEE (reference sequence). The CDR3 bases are TGTGCCAGCAGCTTGGCAGGGGTCCTCCACAATGAGCAGTTCTTC. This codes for CASSLAGVLHNEQFF.

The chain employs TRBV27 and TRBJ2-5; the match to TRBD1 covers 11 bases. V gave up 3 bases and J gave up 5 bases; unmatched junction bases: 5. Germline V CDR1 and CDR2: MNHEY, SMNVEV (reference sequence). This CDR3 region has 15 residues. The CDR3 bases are TGTGCCAGCAGTTTTCGGACAGGGGGCTCGGAGACCCAGTACTTC. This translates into CASSFRTGGSETQYF.

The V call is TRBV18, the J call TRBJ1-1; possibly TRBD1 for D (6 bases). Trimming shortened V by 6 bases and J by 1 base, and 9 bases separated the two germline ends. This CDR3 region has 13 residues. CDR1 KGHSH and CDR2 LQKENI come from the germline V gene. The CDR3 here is CASSQGQNTEAFF. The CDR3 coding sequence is TGTGCCAGCTCGCAGGGGCAGAACACTGAAGCTTTCTTT.

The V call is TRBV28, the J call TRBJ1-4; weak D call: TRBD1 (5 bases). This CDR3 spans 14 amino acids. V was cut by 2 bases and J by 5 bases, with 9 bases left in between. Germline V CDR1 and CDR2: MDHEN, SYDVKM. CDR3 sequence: CASSLRQMNEKLFF. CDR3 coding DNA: TGTGCCAGCAGTTTAAGACAGATGAATGAAAAACTGTTTTTT.

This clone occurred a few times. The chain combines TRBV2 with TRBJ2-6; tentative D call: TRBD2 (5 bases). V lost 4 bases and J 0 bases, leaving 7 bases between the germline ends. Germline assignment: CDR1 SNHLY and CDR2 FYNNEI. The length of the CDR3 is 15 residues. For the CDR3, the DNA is TGTGCCAGCAGTGGAGGGTTCTCTGGGGCCAACGTCCTGACTTTC. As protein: CASSGGFSGANVLTF.

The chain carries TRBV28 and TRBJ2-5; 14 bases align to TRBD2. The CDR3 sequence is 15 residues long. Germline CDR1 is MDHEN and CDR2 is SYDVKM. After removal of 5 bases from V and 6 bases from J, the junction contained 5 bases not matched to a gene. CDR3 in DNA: TGTGCCAGCAGTGGGACTAGCGGGAGACAAAAGACCCAGTACTTC. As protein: CASSGTSGRQKTQYF.

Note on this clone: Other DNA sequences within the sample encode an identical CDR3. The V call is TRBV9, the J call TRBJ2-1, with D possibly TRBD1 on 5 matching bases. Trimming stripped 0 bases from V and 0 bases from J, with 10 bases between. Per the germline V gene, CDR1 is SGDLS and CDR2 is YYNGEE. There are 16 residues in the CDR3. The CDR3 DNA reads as TGTGCCAGCAGCGTAGGTCAGGGTAGCTCCTACAATGAGCAGTTCTTC. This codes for CASSVGQGSSYNEQFF.

The CDR3 loop reads CSAQRGGGDEQYF. CDR3 nucleotide sequence: TGCAGCGCCCAACGAGGAGGTGGGGACGAGCAGTACTTC. The J gene is TRBJ2-7, the V gene TRBV29-1; tentative D call: TRBD2 (5 bases). The CDR3 contains 13 residues. Germline V CDR1 and CDR2: SQVTM, ANQGSEA. V was cut by 7 bases and J by 5 bases, with 18 bases left in between.

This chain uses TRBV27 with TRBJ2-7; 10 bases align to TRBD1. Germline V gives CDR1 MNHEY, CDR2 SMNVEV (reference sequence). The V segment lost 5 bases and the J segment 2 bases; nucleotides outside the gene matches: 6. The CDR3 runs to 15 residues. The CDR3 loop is CASSPLGTGAYEQYF. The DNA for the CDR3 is TGTGCCAGCAGTCCCCTTGGGACAGGGGCCTACGAGCAGTACTTC.

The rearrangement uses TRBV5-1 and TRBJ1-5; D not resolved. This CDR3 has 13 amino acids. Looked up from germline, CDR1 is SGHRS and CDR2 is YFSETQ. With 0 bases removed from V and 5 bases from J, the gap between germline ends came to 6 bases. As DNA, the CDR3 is TGCGCCAGCAGCTTGGAGGCGGATCAGCCCCAGCATTTT. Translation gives CASSLEADQPQHF.

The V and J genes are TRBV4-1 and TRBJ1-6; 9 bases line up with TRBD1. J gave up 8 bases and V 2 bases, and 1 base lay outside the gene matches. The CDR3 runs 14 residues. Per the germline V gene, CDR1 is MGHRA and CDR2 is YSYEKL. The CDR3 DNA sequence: TGCGCCAGCAGCCAAAGGACAGGGGATTCACCCCTCCACTTT. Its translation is CASSQRTGDSPLHF.

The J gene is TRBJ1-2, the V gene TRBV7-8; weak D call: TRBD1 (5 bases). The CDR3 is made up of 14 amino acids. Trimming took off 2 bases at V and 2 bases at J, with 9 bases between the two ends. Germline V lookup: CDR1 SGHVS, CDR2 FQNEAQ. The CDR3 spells CASSLRQSNYGYTF. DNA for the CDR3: TGTGCCAGCAGCTTAAGACAGTCCAACTATGGCTACACCTTC.

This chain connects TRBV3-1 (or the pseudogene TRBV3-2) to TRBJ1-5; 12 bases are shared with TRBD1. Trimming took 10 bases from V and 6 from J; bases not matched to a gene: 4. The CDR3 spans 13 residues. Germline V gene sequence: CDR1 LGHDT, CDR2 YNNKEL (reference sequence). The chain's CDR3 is CATGTGGIQPQHF. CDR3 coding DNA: TGTGCCACCGGGACAGGGGGCATTCAGCCCCAGCATTTT.

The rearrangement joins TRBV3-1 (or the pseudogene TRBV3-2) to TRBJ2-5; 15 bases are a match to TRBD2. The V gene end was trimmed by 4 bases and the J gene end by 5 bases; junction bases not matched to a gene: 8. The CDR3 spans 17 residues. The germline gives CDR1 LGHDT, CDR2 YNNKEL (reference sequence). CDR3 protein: CASSPGLAGGDWETQYF. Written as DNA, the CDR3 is TGTGCCAGCAGCCCAGGACTAGCGGGGGGGGATTGGGAGACCCAGTACTTC.

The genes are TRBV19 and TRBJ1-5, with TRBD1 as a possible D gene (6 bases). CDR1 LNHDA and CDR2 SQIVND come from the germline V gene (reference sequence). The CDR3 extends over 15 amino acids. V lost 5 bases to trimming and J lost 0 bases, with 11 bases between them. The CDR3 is CASSVDSFSNQPQHF. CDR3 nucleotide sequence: TGTGCCAGTAGTGTGGACAGTTTTAGCAATCAGCCCCAGCATTTT.

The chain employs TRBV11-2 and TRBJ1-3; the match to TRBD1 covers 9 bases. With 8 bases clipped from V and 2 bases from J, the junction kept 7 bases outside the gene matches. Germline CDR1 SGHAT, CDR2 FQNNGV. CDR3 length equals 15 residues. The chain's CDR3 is CASGTGGAAGNTIYF. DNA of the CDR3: TGTGCCAGCGGAACAGGGGGCGCGGCTGGAAACACCATATATTTT.

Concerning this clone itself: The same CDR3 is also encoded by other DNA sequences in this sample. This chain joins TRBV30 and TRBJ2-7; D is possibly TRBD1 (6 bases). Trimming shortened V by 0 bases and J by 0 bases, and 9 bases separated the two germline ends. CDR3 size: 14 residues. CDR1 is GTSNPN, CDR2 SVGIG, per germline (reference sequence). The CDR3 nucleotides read TGTGCCTGGAGTGTAGGGGGATCCTCCTACGAGCAGTACTTC. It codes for CAWSVGGSSYEQYF.

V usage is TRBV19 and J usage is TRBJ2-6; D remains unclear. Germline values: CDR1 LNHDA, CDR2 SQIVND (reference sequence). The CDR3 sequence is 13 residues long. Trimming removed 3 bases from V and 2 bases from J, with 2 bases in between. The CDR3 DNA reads TGTGCCAGTAGTATTACTGGGGCCAACGTCCTGACTTTC. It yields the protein CASSITGANVLTF.

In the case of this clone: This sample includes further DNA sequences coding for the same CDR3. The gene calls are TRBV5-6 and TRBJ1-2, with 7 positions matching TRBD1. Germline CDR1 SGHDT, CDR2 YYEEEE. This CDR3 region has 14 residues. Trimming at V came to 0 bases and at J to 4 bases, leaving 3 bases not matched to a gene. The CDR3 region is CASSLGQGGYGYTF. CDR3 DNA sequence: TGTGCCAGCAGCTTGGGACAGGGTGGCTATGGCTACACCTTC.

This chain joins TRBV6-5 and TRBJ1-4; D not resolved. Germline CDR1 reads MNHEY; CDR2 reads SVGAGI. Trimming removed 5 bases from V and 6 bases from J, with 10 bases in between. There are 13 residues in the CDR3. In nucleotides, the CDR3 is TGTGCCAGCAGTCCCGAGGGTCATGAAAAACTGTTTTTT. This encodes CASSPEGHEKLFF.

For the CDR3, the DNA is TGTGCTAGTGGTTTGGTACGACTGTCGAACACCGGGGAGCTGTTTTTT. It specifies CASGLVRLSNTGELFF. The chain joins TRBV12-5 to TRBJ2-2; no reliable D call. V was shortened by 0 bases and J by 0 bases, with 8 bases between the two germline ends. The CDR3 has 16 amino acids. Germline CDR1 reads LGHNT; CDR2 reads FRNRAP.

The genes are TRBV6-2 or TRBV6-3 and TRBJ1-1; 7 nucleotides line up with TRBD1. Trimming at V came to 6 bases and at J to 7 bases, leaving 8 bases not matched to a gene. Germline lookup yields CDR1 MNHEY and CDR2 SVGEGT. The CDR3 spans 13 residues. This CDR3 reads CASSRGQVFEAFF. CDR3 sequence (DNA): TGTGCCAGCAGCCGCGGACAGGTCTTTGAAGCTTTCTTT.

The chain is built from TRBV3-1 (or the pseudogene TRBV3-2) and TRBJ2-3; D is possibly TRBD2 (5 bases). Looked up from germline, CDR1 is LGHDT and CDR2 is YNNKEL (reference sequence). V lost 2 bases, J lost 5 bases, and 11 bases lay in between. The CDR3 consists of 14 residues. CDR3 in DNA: TGTGCCAGCAGCCAAAGTCTGAGGGAAGATACGCAGTATTTT. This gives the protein CASSQSLREDTQYF.

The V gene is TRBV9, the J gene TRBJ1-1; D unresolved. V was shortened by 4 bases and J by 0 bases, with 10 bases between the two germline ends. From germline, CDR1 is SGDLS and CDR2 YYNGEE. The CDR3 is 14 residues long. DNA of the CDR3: TGTGCCAGCAGCTTCACAGAGCTGAACACTGAAGCTTTCTTT. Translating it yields CASSFTELNTEAFF.

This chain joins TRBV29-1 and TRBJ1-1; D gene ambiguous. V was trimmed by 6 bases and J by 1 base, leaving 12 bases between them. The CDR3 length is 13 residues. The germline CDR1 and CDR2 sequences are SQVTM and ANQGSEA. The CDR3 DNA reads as TGCAGCGTCGGAAAGGAGTGGAACACTGAAGCTTTCTTT. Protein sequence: CSVGKEWNTEAFF.